The 3 T cell receptor beta chains reported below all come from one sample, sequenced in a study of blood T cell repertoires in COVID-19. Some clones are missing from TCRdb's copy, which holds only in-frame ones; the method was immunoSEQ multiplex PCR. The sample yields 220,000 or so clones, roughly 80% seen once. The sample was PBMCs or T cells enriched from blood (not recorded which). All receptors derive from a middle-aged woman with acute COVID-19.

This sequence joins TRBV7-9 and TRBJ2-7, with D possibly TRBD2 on 6 matching bases. Germline CDR1 reads SEHNR; CDR2 reads FQNEAQ (reference sequence). V was pared by 2 bases and J by 6 bases, with 8 bases between. This CDR3 has 12 residues. For the CDR3, the DNA is TGTGCCAGCAGCTTAAGGGGAGGCGAGCAGTACTTC. Translation gives CASSLRGGEQYF.

The V gene is TRBV18, the J gene TRBJ2-1; D may be TRBD1 (6 bases). Germline values: CDR1 KGHSH, CDR2 LQKENI. V gave up 3 bases and J gave up 0 bases, with 12 bases separating them. This CDR3 has 16 amino acids. CDR3 amino acids: CASSPDSPSSYNEQFF. CDR3 DNA: TGTGCCAGCTCACCGGACAGCCCGAGCTCCTACAATGAGCAGTTCTTC.

This chain joins TRBV9 and TRBJ2-2, with 10 bases fitting TRBD2. The CDR3 totals 15 residues. With 4 bases clipped from V and 5 bases from J, the junction kept 5 bases outside the gene matches. Germline CDR1 is SGDLS and CDR2 is YYNGEE. The CDR3 region is CASSPSGGGTGELFF. Here the CDR3 DNA reads TGTGCCAGCAGCCCTAGCGGGGGCGGGACCGGGGAGCTGTTTTTT.